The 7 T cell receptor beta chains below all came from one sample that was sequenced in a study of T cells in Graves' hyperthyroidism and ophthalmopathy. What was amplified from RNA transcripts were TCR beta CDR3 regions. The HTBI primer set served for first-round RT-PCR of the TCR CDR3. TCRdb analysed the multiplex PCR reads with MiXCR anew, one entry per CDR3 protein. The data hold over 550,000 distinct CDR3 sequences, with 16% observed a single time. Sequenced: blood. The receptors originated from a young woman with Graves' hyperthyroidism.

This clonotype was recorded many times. The CDR3 coding sequence is TGTGCCAGCAGTTTATTCGAGGGCAATCAGCCCCAGCATTTT. Amino acid sequence: CASSLFEGNQPQHF. The chain combines TRBV12-3 or TRBV12-4 with TRBJ1-5; D remains ambiguous. The CDR3 is made up of 14 amino acids. The V and J ends lost 2 bases and 2 bases respectively, with 7 bases between them.

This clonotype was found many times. This CDR3 is CASSPSSTKQYF. The CDR3 DNA reads as TGTGCCAGCAGCCCCTCCTCAACTAAGCAGTATTTT. V usage is TRBV7-2 and J usage is TRBJ2-3; D is uncertain. This CDR3 has 12 amino acids. Germline CDR1 reads SGHTA; CDR2 reads FQGNSA. Trimming cost V 5 bases and J 11 bases, with 14 bases left between them.

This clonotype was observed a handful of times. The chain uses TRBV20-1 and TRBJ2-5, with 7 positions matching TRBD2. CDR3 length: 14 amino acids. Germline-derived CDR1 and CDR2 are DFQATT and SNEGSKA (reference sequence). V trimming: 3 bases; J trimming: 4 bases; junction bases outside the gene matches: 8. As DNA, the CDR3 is TGCAGTGCTAGGACGGGGGGTGGGGGAGAGACCCAGTACTTC. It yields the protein CSARTGGGGETQYF.

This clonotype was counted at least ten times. CDR3 in amino acids: CASSESGGPYEQYF. The CDR3 nucleotides read TGTGCCAGCAGTGAATCAGGGGGCCCCTACGAGCAGTACTTC. This sequence joins TRBV12-3 or TRBV12-4 and TRBJ2-7; TRBD1 matches 8 bases. CDR3 length: 14 residues. After removal of 5 bases from V and 2 bases from J, the junction contained 5 bases not matched to a gene.

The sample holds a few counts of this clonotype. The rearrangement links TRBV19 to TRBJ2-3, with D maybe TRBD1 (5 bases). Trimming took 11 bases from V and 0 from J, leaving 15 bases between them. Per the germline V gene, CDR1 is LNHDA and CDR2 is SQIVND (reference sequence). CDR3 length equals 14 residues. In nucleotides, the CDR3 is TGTGCCTCTACCGAGACAGTAAGCACAGATACGCAGTATTTT. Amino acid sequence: CASTETVSTDTQYF.

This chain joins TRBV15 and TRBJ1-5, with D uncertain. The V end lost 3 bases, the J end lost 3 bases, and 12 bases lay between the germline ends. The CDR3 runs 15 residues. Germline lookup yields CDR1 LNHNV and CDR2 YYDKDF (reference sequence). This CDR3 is CATSRFPSVNQPQHF. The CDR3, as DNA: TGTGCCACCAGCAGGTTTCCGTCGGTCAATCAGCCCCAGCATTTT.

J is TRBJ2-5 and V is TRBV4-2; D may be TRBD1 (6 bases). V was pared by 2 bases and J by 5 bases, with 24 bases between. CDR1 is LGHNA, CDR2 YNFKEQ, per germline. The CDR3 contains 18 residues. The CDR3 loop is CASSQLRFRGEIEETQYF. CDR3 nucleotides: TGTGCCAGCAGCCAACTTCGCTTCAGGGGCGAAATTGAGGAGACCCAGTACTTC.